The rows below give T cell receptor beta chains drawn from one sample of a study of cytomegalovirus exposure and HLA in healthy donors. Data came from immunoSEQ multiplex PCR; TCRdb stores just in-frame clones and leaves some out. This table holds some 120,000 clones, approximately 80% found once. Specimen: PBMCs. The receptors here all came from a human donor in good health. Each CDR3 is given with its conserved first and last residue. The order of the fields is V gene, D gene, clone size, J gene, CDR3 protein, CDR3 DNA. D genes are given only for firm matches. Clone size is given for some rows only: seen once, a few or many times, or a class if the clone is expanded.

TRBV7-9,TRBD1,few,TRBJ1-4,CASSFGTGGTNEKLFF,TGTGCCAGCAGCTTTGGGACAGGGGGAACAAATGAAAAACTGTTTTTT
TRBV19,NA,NA,TRBJ2-7,CASSTSSGTPHYEQYF,TGTGCCAGTAGTACTTCTTCCGGGACACCGCACTACGAGCAGTACTTC
TRBV6-6,TRBD1,NA,TRBJ1-4,CASSYSGTGGEKLFF,TGTGCCAGCAGTTACAGCGGGACAGGGGGTGAAAAACTGTTTTTT
TRBV6-1,TRBD1,once,TRBJ1-2,CASSILGTGLHGYTF,TGTGCCAGCAGTATCCTCGGGACAGGGCTCCATGGCTACACCTTC
TRBV28,TRBD1,NA,TRBJ1-2,CASSWDRVYGYTF,TGTGCCAGCAGTTGGGACAGGGTGTATGGCTACACCTTC
TRBV29-1,NA,NA,TRBJ2-1,CSVETGWSSYNEQFF,TGCAGCGTTGAAACAGGATGGAGCTCCTACAATGAGCAGTTCTTC
TRBV10-1,NA,NA,TRBJ1-1,CASRAGVNTEAFF,TGCGCCAGCAGGGCAGGCGTGAACACTGAAGCTTTCTTT
TRBV4-2,NA,NA,TRBJ2-1,CASSLHSERSYNEQFF,TGTGCCAGCAGCCTCCATAGCGAGCGGTCCTACAATGAGCAGTTCTTC
TRBV27,TRBD2,NA,TRBJ2-2,CASSSPGLAANTGELFF,TGTGCCAGCAGTTCTCCCGGACTAGCGGCGAACACCGGGGAGCTGTTTTTT
TRBV2,NA,NA,TRBJ1-2,CASNRGGSGYGYTF,TGTGCCAGTAATAGGGGGGGTTCTGGCTATGGCTACACCTTC
TRBV10-3,NA,NA,TRBJ2-1,CAIVPDSNDNEQFF,TGTGCCATCGTACCGGACAGCAACGACAATGAGCAGTTCTTC
TRBV11-3,TRBD2,NA,TRBJ2-5,CASSLYSGGKGETQYF,TGTGCCAGCAGCCTATATAGCGGGGGCAAAGGGGAGACCCAGTACTTC
TRBV7-9,TRBD2,once,TRBJ2-7,CASSPGLADPEQYF,TGTGCCAGCAGCCCGGGACTAGCGGATCCCGAGCAGTACTTC
TRBV6-6,NA,NA,TRBJ1-1,CASSVVEGTSETEAFF,TGTGCCAGCAGTGTCGTTGAGGGCACGAGTGAGACTGAAGCTTTCTTT
TRBV7-2,TRBD1,NA,TRBJ2-1,CASSSGTGYGILYNEQFF,TGTGCCAGCAGTTCCGGGACAGGGTACGGTATCTTGTACAATGAGCAGTTCTTC
TRBV7-9,TRBD1,NA,TRBJ1-1,CSSSPRTGREGDTEAFF,TGTTCCAGCAGCCCCCGGACAGGGCGGGAAGGGGACACTGAAGCTTTCTTT
TRBV4-2,TRBD2,once,TRBJ2-7,CASGPGGSGRTPYEQYF,TGTGCCAGCGGACCAGGTGGTAGCGGGAGGACCCCCTACGAGCAGTACTTC
TRBV6-1,TRBD1,NA,TRBJ2-1,CASSPDRGSYNEQFF,TGTGCCAGCAGTCCCGACAGGGGCAGCTACAATGAGCAGTTCTTC
TRBV4-2,NA,NA,TRBJ1-4,CASSQVLPENEKLFF,TGTGCCAGCAGCCAAGTTCTTCCGGAGAATGAAAAACTGTTTTTT
TRBV6-5,NA,NA,TRBJ1-5,CAVGSNSNQPQHF,TGTGCCGTCGGGAGTAATAGCAATCAGCCCCAGCATTTT
TRBV5-1,TRBD1,NA,TRBJ2-3,CASSLGQAPTDTQYF,TGCGCCAGCAGCTTAGGACAGGCGCCCACAGATACGCAGTATTTT
TRBV7-6,NA,NA,TRBJ2-5,CASSLYSSGETQYF,TGTGCCAGCAGCTTATACTCTAGTGGTGAGACCCAGTACTTC
TRBV18,NA,NA,TRBJ1-1,CASNPDTLNTEAFF,TGTGCCAGCAACCCCGACACCTTGAACACTGAAGCTTTCTTT
TRBV29-1,NA,NA,TRBJ1-2,CSVEERTAPMGGYTF,TGCAGCGTTGAAGAGCGGACAGCTCCCATGGGCGGCTACACCTTC
TRBV5-5,NA,NA,TRBJ1-1,CASSPEVWMNTEAFF,TGTGCCAGCAGCCCTGAGGTTTGGATGAACACTGAAGCTTTCTTT
TRBV6-4,TRBD2,NA,TRBJ2-3,CASSDNALAGARLGTQYF,TGTGCCAGCAGTGACAACGCGCTAGCGGGAGCCCGTTTGGGTACGCAGTATTTT
TRBV6-5,NA,NA,TRBJ2-4,CASREPGSVKNIQYF,TGTGCCAGCAGGGAACCAGGGTCGGTCAAAAACATTCAGTACTTC
TRBV9,TRBD2,NA,TRBJ2-3,CASSVEVAGADTQYF,TGTGCCAGCAGCGTCGAGGTAGCGGGAGCAGATACGCAGTATTTT
TRBV27,NA,NA,TRBJ1-1,CASSLSTRTSSSEAFF,TGTGCCAGCAGTTTATCGACGCGGACAAGTTCGAGTGAAGCTTTCTTT
TRBV28,TRBD1,NA,TRBJ1-1,CASTSPPPGGTEAFF,TGTGCCAGCACCTCTCCTCCGCCAGGGGGGACTGAAGCTTTCTTT
TRBV6-5,TRBD2,NA,TRBJ2-5,CASSYGAGAQETQYF,TGTGCCAGCAGTTACGGGGCGGGAGCCCAAGAGACCCAGTACTTC
TRBV29-1,NA,NA,TRBJ1-1,CSVQTGNTEAFF,TGCAGCGTGCAGACAGGGAACACTGAAGCTTTCTTT
TRBV11-2,NA,NA,TRBJ1-2,CASSKRAIGGYGYTF,TGTGCCAGCAGCAAAAGGGCTATCGGAGGCTATGGCTACACCTTC
TRBV5-4,NA,NA,TRBJ2-3,CASSQLITGGYSTDTQYF,TGTGCCAGCAGCCAATTGATTACGGGGGGCTATAGCACAGATACGCAGTATTTT
TRBV2,NA,NA,TRBJ1-4,CASAGSVELFF,TGTGCCAGCGCGGGGTCCGTGGAACTGTTTTTT
TRBV13,TRBD2,NA,TRBJ2-4,CASSLGGRGGKNIQYF,TGTGCCAGCAGCTTAGGAGGCCGGGGGGGCAAAAACATTCAGTACTTC
TRBV5-1,NA,NA,TRBJ2-7,CASRKTTGSYEQYF,TGCGCCAGCAGAAAGACGACAGGTTCCTACGAGCAGTACTTC
TRBV5-5,TRBD2,NA,TRBJ2-7,CASSSGLAGIYEQYF,TGTGCCAGCAGCTCCGGACTAGCGGGGATATACGAGCAGTACTTC
TRBV29-1,TRBD1,NA,TRBJ1-2,CSVDAGQIYGYTF,TGCAGCGTTGATGCGGGACAGATCTATGGCTACACCTTC
TRBV6-5,TRBD2,once,TRBJ2-1,CASRRRGGYNEQFF,TGTGCCAGCAGACGCCGGGGAGGGTACAATGAGCAGTTCTTC
TRBV5-1,TRBD1,few,TRBJ1-5,CASSLRGQRFF,TGCGCCAGCAGCTTGCGGGGACAGCGCTTTTTT
TRBV19,NA,NA,TRBJ1-1,CASKVQGRVDTEAFF,TGTGCCAGTAAGGTCCAGGGGCGTGTGGACACTGAAGCTTTCTTT
TRBV28,TRBD1,NA,TRBJ1-2,CASSSSGGLNGYTF,TGTGCCAGCAGTTCATCAGGGGGTTTGAATGGCTACACCTTC
TRBV10-3,TRBD1,NA,TRBJ1-1,CAISEQSGTGNTEAFF,TGTGCCATCAGTGAGCAAAGTGGGACAGGAAACACTGAAGCTTTCTTT
TRBV5-4,TRBD2,NA,TRBJ2-3,CASSWTSGRTDTQYF,TGTGCCAGCAGCTGGACTAGCGGGAGGACAGATACGCAGTATTTT
TRBV7-8,TRBD1,NA,TRBJ2-5,CASSSGTGPGTQYF,TGTGCCAGCAGCTCCGGGACAGGGCCGGGGACCCAGTACTTC
TRBV6-1,NA,few,TRBJ1-2,CASRATQGWIYGYTF,TGTGCCAGCAGGGCAACACAGGGATGGATCTATGGCTACACCTTC
TRBV28,NA,NA,TRBJ2-7,CASGRSSYEQYF,TGTGCCAGCGGCCGGAGCTCCTACGAGCAGTACTTC
TRBV6-5,NA,NA,TRBJ1-1,CASGKSGNTEAFF,TGTGCCAGCGGCAAGTCAGGGAACACTGAAGCTTTCTTT
TRBV6-5,NA,few,TRBJ1-4,CASSYSNSGASGKLFF,TGTGCCAGCAGTTACTCGAATTCAGGGGCCTCAGGAAAACTGTTTTTT
TRBV18,NA,NA,TRBJ1-1,CASSPLGGLDVNTEAFF,TGTGCCAGCTCACCCTTGGGGGGGTTGGACGTGAACACTGAAGCTTTCTTT
TRBV18,NA,few,TRBJ2-2,CASSPGLTGELFF,TGTGCCAGCTCACCGGGGCTTACCGGGGAGCTGTTTTTT
TRBV4-2,TRBD1,NA,TRBJ2-5,CASSHYPGQGEETQYF,TGTGCCAGCAGCCATTACCCGGGACAGGGGGAAGAGACCCAGTACTTC
TRBV5-3,TRBD2,NA,TRBJ2-5,CARSAGGLAGTRETQYF,TGTGCCAGAAGCGCGGGGGGACTAGCGGGGACCCGAGAGACCCAGTACTTC
TRBV5-1,NA,NA,TRBJ1-3,CASSLGAASPGNTIYF,TGCGCCAGCAGCTTGGGGGCAGCCTCTCCTGGAAACACCATATATTTT
TRBV2,NA,NA,TRBJ1-2,CASISLQGGYGYTF,TGTGCCAGCATCTCCCTCCAGGGCGGCTATGGCTACACCTTC
TRBV27,TRBD1,NA,TRBJ1-2,CASSFRQGGNYGYTF,TGTGCCAGCAGTTTCCGACAGGGGGGTAACTATGGCTACACCTTC